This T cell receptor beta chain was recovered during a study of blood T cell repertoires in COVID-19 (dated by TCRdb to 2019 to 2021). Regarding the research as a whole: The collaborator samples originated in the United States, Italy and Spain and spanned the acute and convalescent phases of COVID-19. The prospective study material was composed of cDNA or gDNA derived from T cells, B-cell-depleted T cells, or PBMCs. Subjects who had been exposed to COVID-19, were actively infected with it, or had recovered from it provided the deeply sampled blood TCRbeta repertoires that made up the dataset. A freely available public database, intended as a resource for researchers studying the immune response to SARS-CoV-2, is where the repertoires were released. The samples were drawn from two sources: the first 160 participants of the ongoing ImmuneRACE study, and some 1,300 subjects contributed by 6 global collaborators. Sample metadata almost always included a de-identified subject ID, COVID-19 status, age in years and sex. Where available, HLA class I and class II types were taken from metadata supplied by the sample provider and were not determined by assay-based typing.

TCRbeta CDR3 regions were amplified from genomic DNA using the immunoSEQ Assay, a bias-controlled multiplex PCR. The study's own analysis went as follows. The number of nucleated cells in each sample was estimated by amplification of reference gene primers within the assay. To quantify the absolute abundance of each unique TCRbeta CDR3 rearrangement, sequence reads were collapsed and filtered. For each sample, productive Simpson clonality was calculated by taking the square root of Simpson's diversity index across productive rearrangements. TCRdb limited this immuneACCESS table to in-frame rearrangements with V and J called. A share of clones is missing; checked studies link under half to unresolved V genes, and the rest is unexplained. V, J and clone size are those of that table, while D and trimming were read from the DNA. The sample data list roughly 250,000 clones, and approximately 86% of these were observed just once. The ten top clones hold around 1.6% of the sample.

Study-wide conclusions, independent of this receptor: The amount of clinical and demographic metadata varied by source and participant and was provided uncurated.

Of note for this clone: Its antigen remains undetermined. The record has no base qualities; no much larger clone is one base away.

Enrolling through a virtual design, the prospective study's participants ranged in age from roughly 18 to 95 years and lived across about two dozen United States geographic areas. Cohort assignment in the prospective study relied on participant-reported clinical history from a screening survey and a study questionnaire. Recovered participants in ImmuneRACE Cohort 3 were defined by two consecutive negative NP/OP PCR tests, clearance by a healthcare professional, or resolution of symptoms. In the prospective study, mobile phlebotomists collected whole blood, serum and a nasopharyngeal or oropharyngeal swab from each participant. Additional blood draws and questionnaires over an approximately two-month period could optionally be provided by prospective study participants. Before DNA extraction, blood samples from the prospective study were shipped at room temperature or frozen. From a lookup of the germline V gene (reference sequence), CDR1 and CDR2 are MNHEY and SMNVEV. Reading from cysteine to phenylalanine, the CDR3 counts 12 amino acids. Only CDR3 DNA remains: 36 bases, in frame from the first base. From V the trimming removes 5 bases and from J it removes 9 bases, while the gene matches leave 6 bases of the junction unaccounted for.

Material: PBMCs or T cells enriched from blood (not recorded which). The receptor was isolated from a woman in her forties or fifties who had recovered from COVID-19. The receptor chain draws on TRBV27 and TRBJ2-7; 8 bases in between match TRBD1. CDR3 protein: CASSLPGQGQYF. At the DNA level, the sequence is TGTGCCAGCAGTCTTCCAGGACAGGGGCAGTACTTC.